A single sample is the source of the 22 T cell receptor beta chains below, sequenced in a study of shared clonotypes between healthy human individuals. Positive CCR7 selection of CD45RO-negative cells yielded the naive CD8 cells, and terminally differentiated effector memory CD45RA+ cells were excluded. Repertoires were generated with immunoSEQ multiplex PCR, while TCRdb's copy carries only in-frame clones and drops some. The sample has some 600,000 clones, approximately 96% seen once. Sample: naive CD8+ T cells sorted from blood. The source of these receptors is a woman in her twenties or thirties in good health.

The rearrangement links TRBV12-5 to TRBJ2-2; D is possibly TRBD1 or TRBD2 (5 bases each). Germline V gene lookup returns CDR1 LGHNT and CDR2 FRNRAP. This CDR3 comprises 12 residues. V dropped 5 bases and J dropped 7 bases, with 8 bases sitting between them. CDR3 DNA sequence: TGTGCTAGTGGTGGGGGTATCGGGGAGCTGTTTTTT. Translating it yields CASGGGIGELFF.

This chain joins TRBV7-9 and TRBJ2-5, with D perhaps matching TRBD1 (6 bases). The germline V gene has CDR1 SEHNR and CDR2 FQNEAQ (reference sequence). The CDR3 length is 14 residues. Trimming left V 4 bases short and J 4 bases short, with 13 bases between. CDR3 amino acids: CASSSDSEIETQYF. The CDR3 bases are TGTGCCAGCAGCTCGGACAGCGAAATAGAGACCCAGTACTTC.

V is TRBV28 and J is TRBJ1-3, with D uncertain. Per germline, CDR1 MDHEN and CDR2 SYDVKM. The V end lost 3 bases, the J end lost 4 bases, and 4 bases lay between the germline ends. The CDR3 runs 12 residues. The CDR3 DNA sequence: TGTGCCAGCAGTTTTCGGGGAAACACCATATATTTT. Protein: CASSFRGNTIYF. Combining the CDR3 with reference TRBV28 and TRBJ1-3 gives the whole variable domain DVKVTQSSRYLVKRTGEKVFLECVQDMDHENMFWYRQDPGLGLRLIYFSYDVKMKEKGDIPEGYSVSREKKERFSLILESASTNQTSMYLCASSFRGNTIYFGEGSWLTVV.

The V and J genes are TRBV4-1 and TRBJ2-7, with 9 bases aligning to TRBD2. The CDR3 has 15 amino acids. V lost 0 bases, J lost 5 bases, and 5 bases stayed unmatched. Germline V gene data show CDR1 as MGHRA and CDR2 as YSYEKL. CDR3 sequence (DNA): TGCGCCAGCAGCCAAGATGGACTAGCGCCAAACGAGCAGTACTTC. Amino acid sequence: CASSQDGLAPNEQYF.

The V and J genes are TRBV28 and TRBJ2-3; the match to TRBD2 covers 9 bases. The V segment lost 2 bases and the J segment 2 bases; nucleotides outside the gene matches: 2. The CDR3 has 15 amino acids. Germline assignment: CDR1 MDHEN and CDR2 SYDVKM. CDR3 region: CASSLAGGPTDTQYF. The DNA of the CDR3 is TGTGCCAGCAGTTTAGCGGGAGGGCCCACAGATACGCAGTATTTT.

The chain recombines TRBV4-2 with TRBJ2-2, with TRBD2 matching over 7 bases. Unmatched junction bases numbered 12, after V lost 0 bases and J lost 8 bases. The CDR3 totals 17 residues. Germline V lookup: CDR1 LGHNA, CDR2 YNFKEQ. This CDR3 is CASSQEGAGVESGELFF. For the CDR3, the DNA is TGTGCCAGCAGCCAAGAGGGCGCGGGAGTAGAGTCGGGGGAGCTGTTTTTT.

The gene calls are TRBV28 and TRBJ1-5; D gene uncertain. V dropped 3 bases and J dropped 0 bases, with 6 bases sitting between them. Germline CDR1 reads MDHEN; CDR2 reads SYDVKM. The CDR3 has 14 amino acids. The CDR3 nucleotides read TGTGCCAGCAGTTTTGCCATTAGCAATCAGCCCCAGCATTTT. This gives the protein CASSFAISNQPQHF.

This clone was seen only once. V and J are TRBV5-1 and TRBJ2-1, with 11 bases that match TRBD2. The length of the CDR3 is 17 residues. Germline V gives CDR1 SGHRS, CDR2 YFSETQ. V trimming: 3 bases; J trimming: 11 bases; junction bases outside the gene matches: 16. The CDR3 sequence is CASSWGVLAGEEAKQFF. For the CDR3, the DNA is TGCGCCAGCAGCTGGGGTGTACTAGCGGGAGAAGAAGCCAAGCAGTTCTTC.

This clone was counted once. The chain uses TRBV11-2 and TRBJ2-3; 9 bases agree with TRBD2. V trimming: 5 bases; J trimming: 3 bases; junction bases outside the gene matches: 18. This CDR3 has 19 residues. CDR1 and CDR2 (germline): SGHAT, FQNNGV. CDR3 in amino acids: CASSRTGTSSALGTDTQYF. CDR3 nucleotides: TGTGCCAGCAGCCGGACCGGGACTAGCTCAGCCTTGGGTACAGATACGCAGTATTTT.

The chain combines TRBV7-9 with TRBJ1-4; no reliable D call. There are 10 residues in the CDR3. Germline V gives CDR1 SEHNR, CDR2 FQNEAQ (reference sequence). V dropped 1 base and J dropped 15 bases, with 6 bases sitting between them. This CDR3 is CASSLGFVFF. The CDR3 nucleotides read TGTGCCAGCAGCTTAGGGTTCGTGTTTTTT.

This sequence joins TRBV7-9 and TRBJ2-7; 7 nucleotides agree with TRBD1. This CDR3 comprises 14 residues. Trimming took 1 base from V and 6 from J; bases not matched to a gene: 6. Germline values: CDR1 SEHNR, CDR2 FQNEAQ (reference sequence). CDR3 region: CASSLGQGWSEQYF. The CDR3 region has the DNA TGTGCCAGCAGCTTAGGACAGGGTTGGTCCGAGCAGTACTTC.

DNA for the CDR3: TGTGCCAGCAGTGTAGGGACAGGGGGCTATGGCTACACCTTC. Translated, it gives CASSVGTGGYGYTF. V gene TRBV25-1 combines with J gene TRBJ1-2, with TRBD1 identical over 11 bases. CDR1 and CDR2 (germline): MGHDK, SYGVNS. The CDR3 runs 14 residues. V was clipped by 4 bases and J by 4 bases; unmatched bases: 2.

The chain uses TRBV19 and TRBJ2-7, with a tentative D call TRBD2 (6 bases). In germline, CDR1 is LNHDA, CDR2 SQIVND (reference sequence). This CDR3 is built from 14 residues. The V end lost 5 bases, the J end lost 7 bases, and 18 bases lay between the germline ends. CDR3 sequence (DNA): TGTGCCAGTAGTCCGGGAGAGGATCCTAAAGAGCAGTACTTC. Translation: CASSPGEDPKEQYF.

The J gene is TRBJ2-1, the V gene TRBV5-4; D gene uncertain. V gave up 0 bases and J gave up 7 bases, with 8 bases separating them. Looked up from germline, CDR1 is SGHNT and CDR2 is YYREEE (reference sequence). The CDR3 consists of 13 residues. The CDR3 DNA reads TGTGCCAGCAGCTTGGCAACCTTAAATGAGCAGTTCTTC. It codes for CASSLATLNEQFF.

The rearrangement joins TRBV28 to TRBJ2-7, with D perhaps given as TRBD1 or TRBD2 (5 bases each). V dropped 1 base and J dropped 4 bases, with 17 bases sitting between them. Looked up from germline, CDR1 is MDHEN and CDR2 is SYDVKM. This CDR3 has 16 amino acids. The CDR3 region has the DNA TGTGCCAGCAGTTTATTACCGATGGGGGATAAGTACGAGCAGTACTTC. Protein sequence: CASSLLPMGDKYEQYF.

This chain's CDR3 is CASRHKGWEPPPEPTDTQYF. The CDR3 DNA is TGTGCAAGTCGACACAAGGGGTGGGAGCCCCCCCCCGAGCCTACAGATACGCAGTATTTT. The J gene is TRBJ2-3, the V gene TRBV12-2. TRBV12-2 is a pseudogene. This CDR3 has 20 residues.

J is TRBJ1-4 and V is TRBV27; D gene ambiguous. From germline, CDR1 is MNHEY and CDR2 SMNVEV (reference sequence). V lost 5 bases to trimming and J lost 0 bases, with 7 bases between them. The CDR3 runs 14 residues. The CDR3 DNA reads as TGTGCCAGCAGTGTTTATCCAACTAATGAAAAACTGTTTTTT. This sequence encodes CASSVYPTNEKLFF.

This chain joins TRBV19 and TRBJ2-7, with unresolved D. V was cut by 3 bases and J by 0 bases, with 9 bases left in between. The CDR3 totals 14 residues. From germline, CDR1 is LNHDA and CDR2 SQIVND (reference sequence). CDR3 DNA sequence: TGTGCCAGTAGTATGGCCGAGAGCTCCTACGAGCAGTACTTC. Amino acids: CASSMAESSYEQYF.

The chain is built from TRBV7-9 and TRBJ1-4; D is unclear. The V and J ends lost 0 bases and 0 bases respectively, with 11 bases between them. This CDR3 region has 17 residues. Germline-derived CDR1 and CDR2 are SEHNR and FQNEAQ (reference sequence). The CDR3 DNA is TGTGCCAGCAGCTTAGCAAGTTGGGGAGCAACTAATGAAAAACTGTTTTTT. As protein: CASSLASWGATNEKLFF.

The genes are TRBV5-1 and TRBJ2-5, with TRBD2 matching 14 bases. Germline assignment: CDR1 SGHRS and CDR2 YFSETQ. This CDR3 spans 16 amino acids. With 4 bases clipped from V and 2 bases from J, the junction kept 4 bases outside the gene matches. The CDR3 bases are TGCGCCAGCAGCCGGACTAGCGGGAGGACTCAAGAGACCCAGTACTTC. This gives the protein CASSRTSGRTQETQYF.

This rearrangement joins TRBV27 to TRBJ2-1; D may be TRBD1 (6 bases). From germline, CDR1 is MNHEY and CDR2 SMNVEV (reference sequence). There are 16 residues in the CDR3. Between the trimmed V and J ends, which lost 0 bases and 6 bases, there was a span of 15 bases. CDR3 amino acids: CASSLSPGTPSNEQFF. In DNA, the CDR3 is TGTGCCAGCAGTTTATCCCCCGGGACACCGTCCAATGAGCAGTTCTTC.

V usage is TRBV2 and J usage is TRBJ2-1; 9 bases are shared with TRBD2. Trimming took 3 bases from V and 0 from J; bases not matched to a gene: 6. This CDR3 region has 17 residues. Looked up from germline, CDR1 is SNHLY and CDR2 is FYNNEI. Written as DNA, the CDR3 is TGTGCCAGCAGTGATCCGGGTAGCGGGAGCTCCTACAATGAGCAGTTCTTC. As protein: CASSDPGSGSSYNEQFF.